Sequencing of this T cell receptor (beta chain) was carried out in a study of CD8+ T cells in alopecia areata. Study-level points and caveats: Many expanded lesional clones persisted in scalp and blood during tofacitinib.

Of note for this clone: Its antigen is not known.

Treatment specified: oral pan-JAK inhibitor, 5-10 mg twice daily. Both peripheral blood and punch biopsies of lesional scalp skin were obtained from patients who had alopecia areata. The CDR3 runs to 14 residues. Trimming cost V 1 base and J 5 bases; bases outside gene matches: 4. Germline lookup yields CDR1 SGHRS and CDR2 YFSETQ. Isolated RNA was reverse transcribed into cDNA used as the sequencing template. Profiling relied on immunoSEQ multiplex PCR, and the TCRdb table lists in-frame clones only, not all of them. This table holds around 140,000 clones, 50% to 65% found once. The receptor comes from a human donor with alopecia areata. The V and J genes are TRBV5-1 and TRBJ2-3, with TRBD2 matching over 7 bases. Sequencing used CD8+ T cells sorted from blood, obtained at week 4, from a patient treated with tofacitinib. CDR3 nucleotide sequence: TGCGCCAGCAGCTTGACGGGGGGTGAAGATACGCAGTATTTT. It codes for CASSLTGGEDTQYF.